The sequence of this T cell receptor beta chain was determined in a study of glioma-infiltrating T cells after dendritic cell vaccination. Repertoires were generated with immunoSEQ multiplex PCR, while TCRdb's copy carries only in-frame clones and drops some. The sample holds tens of thousands of clones, around 90% seen once. The CDR3 sequence is 15 residues long. The J segment lost 3 bases and the V segment lost 4 bases, leaving 7 bases of the junction unmatched. Germline-derived CDR1 and CDR2 are SGHRS and YFSETQ. The time point here: after dendritic cell vaccination, including at tumor progression/relapse.

The gene calls are TRBV5-1 and TRBJ1-1; 9 bases fit TRBD1. This specimen was blood, taken after dendritic cell vaccination. The receptor comes from a human donor with glioblastoma. CDR3 in amino acids: CASSTPDRGHTEAFF. The CDR3 nucleotides read TGCGCCAGCAGCACCCCGGACAGGGGTCACACTGAAGCTTTCTTT.